Presented here are 14 T cell receptor beta chains from one specimen sequenced in a study of shared clonotypes between healthy human individuals. Generated by immunoSEQ multiplex PCR, the TCRdb table keeps only in-frame clones and is missing some. The sample has some 1,100,000 clones; more than 75% are singletons. The sequencing sample was made of memory CD4+ T cells from PBMCs. Specified subset: CD45RA-negative fraction. These receptors all stem from a man between 18 and 29 years old in good health. Some clones in this sample may be carry-over from other donors' samples.

This sequence joins TRBV7-2 and TRBJ1-5; tentatively, D is TRBD1 (5 bases). CDR3 size: 12 residues. Germline lookup yields CDR1 SGHTA and CDR2 FQGNSA. Trimming left V 5 bases short and J 8 bases short, with 10 bases between. The DNA of the CDR3 is TGTGCCAGCAGCAGACGGGGGGAGCCCCAGCATTTT. This translates into CASSRRGEPQHF. The full variable domain, completed using reference TRBV7-2 and TRBJ1-5, is GAGVSQSPSNKVTEKGKDVELRCDPISGHTALYWYRQSLGQGLEFLIYFQGNSAPDKSGLPSDRFSAERTGGSVSTLTIQRTQQEDSAVYLCASSRRGEPQHFGDGTRLSIL.

The rearrangement joins TRBV9 to TRBJ2-2; TRBD2 is a possible D gene (6 bases). The ends were cut back, 4 bases at V and 5 bases at J, with 24 bases in the middle. CDR1 is SGDLS, CDR2 YYNGEE, per germline. The CDR3 is made up of 18 amino acids. The CDR3 coding sequence is TGTGCCAGCAGCCCTCCTGCCCTAGCGACGGGGTTTACCGGGGAGCTGTTTTTT. This translates into CASSPPALATGFTGELFF. Looking up the rest from reference TRBV9 and TRBJ2-2 gives the full variable domain: DSGVTQTPKHLITATGQRVTLRCSPRSGDLSVYWYQQSLDQGLQFLIQYYNGEERAKGNILERFSAQQFPDLHSELNLSSLELGDSALYFCASSPPALATGFTGELFFGEGSRLTVL.

This sequence joins TRBV2 and TRBJ1-2; 11 bases map to TRBD1. The CDR3 sequence is 15 residues long. V lost 8 bases to trimming and J lost 3 bases; unmatched junction nucleotides: 8. Germline V lookup: CDR1 SNHLY, CDR2 FYNNEI. CDR3 protein: CASEARTGGDYGYTF. Written as DNA, the CDR3 is TGTGCCAGCGAGGCCCGGACAGGGGGCGACTATGGCTACACCTTC. Together with reference TRBV2 and TRBJ1-2, the CDR3 gives the full variable domain: EPEVTQTPSHQVTQMGQEVILRCVPISNHLYFYWYRQILGQKVEFLVSFYNNEISEKSEIFDDQFSVERPDGSNFTLKIRSTKLEDSAMYFCASEARTGGDYGYTFGSGTRLTVV.

The V call is TRBV7-2, the J call TRBJ2-2, with TRBD2 identical over 7 bases. The V and J ends lost 5 bases and 5 bases, in that order; junction bases with no gene match: 5. The CDR3 contains 14 residues. CDR1 is SGHTA, CDR2 FQGNSA, per germline. CDR3 residues: CASSHGLVTGELFF. In DNA form, the CDR3 reads TGTGCCAGCAGCCATGGACTAGTAACCGGGGAGCTGTTTTTT. The variable domain in full, with the rest retrieved from reference TRBV7-2 and TRBJ2-2, is GAGVSQSPSNKVTEKGKDVELRCDPISGHTALYWYRQSLGQGLEFLIYFQGNSAPDKSGLPSDRFSAERTGGSVSTLTIQRTQQEDSAVYLCASSHGLVTGELFFGEGSRLTVL.

The rearrangement joins TRBV28 to TRBJ2-2, with 13 positions matching TRBD2. The CDR3 spans 17 residues. Germline V lookup: CDR1 MDHEN, CDR2 SYDVKM. J lost 5 bases, V lost 5 bases, and 8 bases had no gene match. CDR3 sequence (DNA): TGTGCCAGCAGTCAAGAGGGACTAGCGGGACGAACCGGGGAGCTGTTTTTT. Amino acids: CASSQEGLAGRTGELFF.

This clone was observed once. The CDR3 region is CASSLQTGPDGELFF. The CDR3 DNA sequence: TGTGCCAGCAGTCTACAGACAGGGCCTGATGGGGAGCTGTTTTTT. This chain links TRBV28 with TRBJ2-2; 7 bases match TRBD1. The CDR3 loop spans 15 amino acids. The germline V gene encodes CDR1 MDHEN and CDR2 SYDVKM. Trimming cost V 5 bases and J 8 bases; bases outside gene matches: 11.

J is TRBJ2-1 and V is TRBV11-3, with D perhaps TRBD1 or TRBD2 (5 bases each). V was trimmed by 3 bases and J by 2 bases, leaving 11 bases between them. In germline, CDR1 is SGHNT, CDR2 YENEEA. The CDR3 is 15 residues long. The CDR3 bases are TGTGCCAGCAGCTTTTCCGGGACGGCCTACAATGAGCAGTTCTTC. It translates to CASSFSGTAYNEQFF.

This sequence joins TRBV7-2 and TRBJ2-7; D not resolved. CDR3 length equals 14 residues. Per germline, CDR1 SGHTA and CDR2 FQGNSA. V was trimmed by 5 bases and J by 2 bases, leaving 13 bases between them. For the CDR3, the DNA is TGTGCCAGCAGCGCCCGCCGTGGACCCTACGAGCAGTACTTC. As protein: CASSARRGPYEQYF.

V usage is TRBV7-2 and J usage is TRBJ2-7; D ambiguous. Trimming cost V 7 bases and J 3 bases, with 13 bases left between them. The CDR3 spans 13 residues. The germline V gene encodes CDR1 SGHTA and CDR2 FQGNSA. The CDR3 DNA sequence: TGTGCCAGCACCTCCAACCAAGTCTACGAGCAGTACTTC. Its protein is CASTSNQVYEQYF.

The gene calls are TRBV6-5 and TRBJ1-5; TRBD1 is a possible D gene (5 bases). V dropped 5 bases and J dropped 5 bases, with 10 bases sitting between them. Germline V gene data show CDR1 as MNHEY and CDR2 as SVGAGI. There are 13 residues in the CDR3. CDR3 loop: CASSTDSYQPQHF. The CDR3, as DNA: TGTGCCAGCAGTACCGACAGTTATCAGCCCCAGCATTTT.

This chain connects TRBV29-1 to TRBJ1-1; possible D gene TRBD1, 5 bases. CDR3 size: 15 residues. Germline CDR1 is SQVTM and CDR2 is ANQGSEA. The germline V and J ends were trimmed by 1 base and 0 bases, with 12 bases remaining between them. DNA for the CDR3: TGCAGCGTTGAAGGCCGCAGGACAATGAACACTGAAGCTTTCTTT. Protein sequence: CSVEGRRTMNTEAFF.

The chain uses TRBV7-9 and TRBJ2-1; no clear D gene. V was clipped by 4 bases and J by 5 bases, with 18 bases between them. Germline CDR1 and CDR2: SEHNR and FQNEAQ (reference sequence). The CDR3 is made up of 16 amino acids. The CDR3 here is CASSSRVYQPNNEQFF. In DNA form, the CDR3 reads TGTGCCAGCAGCTCACGGGTCTATCAACCCAACAATGAGCAGTTCTTC.

V usage is TRBV15 and J usage is TRBJ2-1; 9 bases fit TRBD1. CDR3 length: 16 residues. Germline values: CDR1 LNHNV, CDR2 YYDKDF (reference sequence). V shed 1 base, J shed 3 bases, and the junction held 4 bases outside the gene matches. The chain's CDR3 is CATSRANRGLYNEQFF. The CDR3 DNA reads as TGTGCCACCAGCAGAGCCAACAGGGGGCTCTACAATGAGCAGTTCTTC. Together with reference TRBV15 and TRBJ2-1, the CDR3 gives the full variable domain: DAMVIQNPRYQVTQFGKPVTLSCSQTLNHNVMYWYQQKSSQAPKLLFHYYDKDFNNEADTPDNFQSRRPNTSFCFLDIRSPGLGDTAMYLCATSRANRGLYNEQFFGPGTRLTVL.

Points on this clone: This CDR3 is also generated by other DNA sequences in the sample. The chain uses TRBV5-1 and TRBJ2-2, with 7 nucleotides matching TRBD2. The germline V gene encodes CDR1 SGHRS and CDR2 YFSETQ. J lost 2 bases, V lost 0 bases, and 4 bases had no gene match. There are 16 residues in the CDR3. The chain's CDR3 is CASSLAGGTNTGELFF. CDR3 nucleotide sequence: TGCGCCAGCAGCTTGGCGGGGGGAACCAACACCGGGGAGCTGTTTTTT.